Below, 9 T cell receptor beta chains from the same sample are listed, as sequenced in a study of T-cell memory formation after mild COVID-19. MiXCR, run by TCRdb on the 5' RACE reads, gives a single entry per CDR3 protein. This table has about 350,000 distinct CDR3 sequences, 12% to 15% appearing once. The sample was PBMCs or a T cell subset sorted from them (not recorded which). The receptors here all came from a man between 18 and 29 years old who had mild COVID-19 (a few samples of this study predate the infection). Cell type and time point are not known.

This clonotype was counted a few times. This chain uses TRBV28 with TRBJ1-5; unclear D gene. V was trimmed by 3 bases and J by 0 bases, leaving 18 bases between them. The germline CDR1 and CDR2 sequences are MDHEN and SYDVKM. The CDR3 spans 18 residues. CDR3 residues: CASSFWETARYSNQPQHF. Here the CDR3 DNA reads TGTGCCAGCAGTTTCTGGGAGACGGCCCGCTATAGCAATCAGCCCCAGCATTTT. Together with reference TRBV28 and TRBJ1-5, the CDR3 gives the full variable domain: DVKVTQSSRYLVKRTGEKVFLECVQDMDHENMFWYRQDPGLGLRLIYFSYDVKMKEKGDIPEGYSVSREKKERFSLILESASTNQTSMYLCASSFWETARYSNQPQHFGDGTRLSIL.

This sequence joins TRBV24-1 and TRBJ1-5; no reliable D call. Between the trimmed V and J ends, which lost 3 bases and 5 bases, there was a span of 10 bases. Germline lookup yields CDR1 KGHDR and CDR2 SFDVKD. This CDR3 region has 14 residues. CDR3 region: CATSDGLSYQPQHF. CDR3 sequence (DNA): TGTGCCACCAGTGATGGGCTTTCTTATCAGCCCCAGCATTTT.

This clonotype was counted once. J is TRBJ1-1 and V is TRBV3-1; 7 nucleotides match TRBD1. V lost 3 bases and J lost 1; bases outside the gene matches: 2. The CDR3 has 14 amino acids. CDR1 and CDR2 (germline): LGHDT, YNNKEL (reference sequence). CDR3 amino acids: CASSQGQWNTEAFF. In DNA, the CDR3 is TGTGCCAGCAGCCAGGGACAGTGGAACACTGAAGCTTTCTTT.

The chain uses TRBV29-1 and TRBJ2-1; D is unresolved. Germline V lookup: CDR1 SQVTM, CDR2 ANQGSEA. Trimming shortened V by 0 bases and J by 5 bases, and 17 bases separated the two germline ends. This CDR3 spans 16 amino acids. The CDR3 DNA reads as TGCAGCGTTGAAGATCAGGACCGGCAGCCCCACAATGAGCAGTTCTTC. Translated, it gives CSVEDQDRQPHNEQFF.

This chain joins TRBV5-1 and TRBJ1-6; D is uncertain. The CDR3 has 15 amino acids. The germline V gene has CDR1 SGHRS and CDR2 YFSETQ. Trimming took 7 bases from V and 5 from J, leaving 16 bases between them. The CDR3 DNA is TGCGCCAGCCGCCTAAGGGTGAGTGATAATTCACCCCTCCACTTT. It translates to CASRLRVSDNSPLHF.

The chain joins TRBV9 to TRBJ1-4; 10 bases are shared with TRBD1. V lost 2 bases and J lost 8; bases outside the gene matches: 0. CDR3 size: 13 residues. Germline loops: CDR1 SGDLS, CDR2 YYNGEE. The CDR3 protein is CASSVDRGEKLFF. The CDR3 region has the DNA TGTGCCAGCAGCGTGGACAGGGGGGAAAAACTGTTTTTT.

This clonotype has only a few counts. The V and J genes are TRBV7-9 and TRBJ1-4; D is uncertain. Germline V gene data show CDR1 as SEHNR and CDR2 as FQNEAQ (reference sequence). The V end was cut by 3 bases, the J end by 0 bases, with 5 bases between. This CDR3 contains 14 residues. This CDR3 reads CASSLDTTNEKLFF. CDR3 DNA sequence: TGTGCCAGCAGCTTGGATACAACTAATGAAAAACTGTTTTTT.

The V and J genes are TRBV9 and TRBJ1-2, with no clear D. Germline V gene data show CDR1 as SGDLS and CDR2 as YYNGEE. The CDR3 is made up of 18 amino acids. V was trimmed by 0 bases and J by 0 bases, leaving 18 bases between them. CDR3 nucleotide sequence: TGTGCCAGCAGCGTAGACCACCGGGCCGGATCAGCTAACTATGGCTACACCTTC. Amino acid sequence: CASSVDHRAGSANYGYTF. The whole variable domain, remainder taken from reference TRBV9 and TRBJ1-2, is DSGVTQTPKHLITATGQRVTLRCSPRSGDLSVYWYQQSLDQGLQFLIQYYNGEERAKGNILERFSAQQFPDLHSELNLSSLELGDSALYFCASSVDHRAGSANYGYTFGSGTRLTVV.

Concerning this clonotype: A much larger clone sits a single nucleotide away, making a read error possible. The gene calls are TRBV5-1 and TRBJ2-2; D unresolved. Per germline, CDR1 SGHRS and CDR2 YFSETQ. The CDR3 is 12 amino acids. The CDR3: CASSFSTEELFF. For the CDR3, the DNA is TGCGCCAGCAGCTTTAGCACCGAGGAGCTGTTTTTT.